One T cell receptor beta chain is described in this entry. Its antigen is undetermined. Repertoires were generated with immunoSEQ multiplex PCR, while TCRdb's copy carries only in-frame clones and drops some. The table lists about 77,000 clones, just under 75% of them singletons. Germline V gene data show CDR1 as MNHEY and CDR2 as SVGAGI. V lost 0 bases, J lost 6 bases, and 11 bases lay in between. The CDR3 has 14 amino acids. Ipilimumab-mediated CTLA-4 blockade plus focal radiation was given to patients having chemo-refractory metastatic non-small-cell lung cancer. The data were obtained in a study of radiotherapy plus CTLA-4 blockade in lung cancer. In the study overall: An objective response was seen in 18% of patients, and disease control in less than 35%.

Overall study results and limits: There was expansion of tumor-derived TCR clones in blood after radiotherapy plus ipilimumab.

This rearrangement joins TRBV6-5 to TRBJ1-2; D gene ambiguous. The sequenced sample was peripheral blood, obtained from a patient treated with radiotherapy plus ipilimumab. This clonotype was obtained from a human donor with non-small cell lung cancer whose response to radiotherapy plus ipilimumab could not be evaluated. This chain's CDR3 is CASSYSGDADGYTF. CDR3 DNA sequence: TGTGCCAGCAGTTACTCTGGAGATGCGGATGGCTACACCTTC.